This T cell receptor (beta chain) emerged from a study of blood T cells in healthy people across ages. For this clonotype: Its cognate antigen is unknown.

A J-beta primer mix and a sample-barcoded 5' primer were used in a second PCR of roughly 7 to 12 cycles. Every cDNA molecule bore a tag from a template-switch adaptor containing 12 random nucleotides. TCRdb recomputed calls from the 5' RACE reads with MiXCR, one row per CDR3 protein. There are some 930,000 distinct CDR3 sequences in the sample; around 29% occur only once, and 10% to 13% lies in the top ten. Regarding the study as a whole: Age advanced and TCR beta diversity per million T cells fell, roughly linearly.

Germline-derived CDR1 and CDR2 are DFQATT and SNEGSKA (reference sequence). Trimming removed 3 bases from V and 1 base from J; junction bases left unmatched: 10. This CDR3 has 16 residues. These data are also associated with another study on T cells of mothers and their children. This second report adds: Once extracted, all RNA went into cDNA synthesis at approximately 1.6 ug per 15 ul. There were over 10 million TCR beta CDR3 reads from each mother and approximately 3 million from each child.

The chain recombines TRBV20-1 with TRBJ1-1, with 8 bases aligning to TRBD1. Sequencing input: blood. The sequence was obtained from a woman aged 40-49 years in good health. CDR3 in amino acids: CSARRGAGGWNTEAFF. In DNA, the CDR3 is TGCAGTGCTAGGAGGGGGGCAGGGGGCTGGAACACTGAAGCTTTCTTT.